The entry that follows covers one TCR beta chain sequence. Its antigen is currently not known. Within one base of it there is no much larger clone, and no base qualities were kept. The cohort comprised approximately 700 healthy bone marrow donors. At the time of sampling, all cohort members were nominally healthy, though unrecorded immune exposures were likely present. The donor tested CMV seropositive, placing the donor among the 250 to 350 seropositive members of the cohort. Every donor gave a peripheral blood sample, and the peripheral blood mononuclear cells from that sample were used for TCR beta sequencing. Genomic DNA was extracted from the blood cell samples with the Qiagen DNeasy Blood Extraction Kit. These data belong to a study of cytomegalovirus exposure and HLA in healthy donors (dated by TCRdb to about 2017). Broadly, across the study: An earlier analysis of 587 of the donors reported more than 250 Gb of sequence data and about 100 million unique TCR beta sequences from about 179 million T cells. Across approximately 420 genotyped donors of the cohort, an average of about 240,000 unique TCR beta nucleotide sequences per donor were sequenced, and around 19% of those sequences were non-productive. Roughly 5 DR-DQ haplotypes were handled as single units for association and clustering, since linkage in the cohort was strong. An earlier analysis of a few hundred of the donors applied high-throughput TCR beta sequencing to assess whether each TCR beta V gene segment acted as functional or pseudogenic. Donor age, sex, ethnicity and CMV serostatus were compiled together with the repertoire data. Class I and class II HLA loci were covered by the typing at four-digit resolution. In a later analysis, previously published TCR beta repertoires from 600 to 850 donors were re-analyzed and high-resolution HLA genotyping was added so that TCR occurrence patterns could be studied. The number of donors typed differed by locus, with about 629-640 for A, B, C, DRB1 and DQB1, 522 for DQA1, 600 to 610 for DPA1, and around 450 for DPB1. Using immunosequencing, the study profiled T cell repertoires from approximately 700 subjects and related those repertoires to cytomegalovirus serostatus. In a later genetic analysis, genome-wide SNP genotypes for about 65% of the 666 donors were used, and that subset was treated as a discovery cohort. Every discovery cohort repertoire had been produced on one sequencing platform. An early release that covered about 640 HLA-typed donors contained around 300 gigabases of sequencing data and around 80 million unique TCR sequences. Besides the first cohort of around 700 subjects, a separate validation cohort made up of 120 different subjects was used. The genetic ancestry cluster associated with self-reported Caucasian donors included about 81% of the approximately 430 genotyped donors. High-throughput TCR immunosequencing, statistical association of individual TCRs with disease status, and machine learning were combined to predict cytomegalovirus infection status. The aim of the study was to test whether cataloging public T cell receptors could identify signatures of past pathogen exposure. The later analysis used no new phenotypic data to find candidate immune exposures, relying instead on TCR beta sequences and their occurrence across donors.

Library creation used the immunoSEQ multiplex PCR assay. For the multiplex PCR, a mixture combining 60 forward primers for TCR Vbeta segments and 13 reverse primers for TCR Jbeta segments was used. The CDR3 region of rearranged TCR beta genes was amplified from genomic DNA with a multiplex PCR assay. The amplified TCR beta libraries were sequenced on the Illumina HiSeq System as 87-base-pair reads. The original pipeline was this. A later analysis counted about 80 million unique TCR beta chains across the 500 to 850 repertoires, and 9 million to 14 million of these chains were shared by at least two donors. To remove PCR and sequencing errors, raw reads were error-corrected and collapsed into unique sequences using a nearest-neighbor algorithm that merged closely related sequences. Alignment of CDR3 sequences to IMGT reference sequences was used to assign V, D and J gene segments. Each retained sequence needed at least a six-nucleotide match to both a V gene segment and a J gene segment. Rearrangements were classified as productive when the CDR3 lacked stop codons and remained in frame with V and J, and all other rearrangements were classified as non-productive. CDR3 was defined by IMGT convention, running from the second conserved V-encoded cysteine to the conserved J-encoded phenylalanine. The earlier analysis of fewer than 750 of the donors excluded sequences that lacked an unambiguous match to a single V gene segment. In an earlier analysis of roughly 600 of the donors, a V segment was called functional when productive rearrangements were above 56.7%, and segregating when the standard deviation between donors exceeded 5%. A statistical classification framework was developed to diagnose cytomegalovirus status using the catalog of TCR beta chain sequences. V and J gene assignment, in a later analysis, came from comparing TCR nucleotide sequences with IMGT/GENE-DB human TR gene sequences. Using the TCRdist pipeline, a later analysis assigned CDR3 sequences along with most-parsimonious VDJ recombination scenarios. In a later analysis, each TCR beta chain was defined by its CDR3 amino acid sequence together with its V-gene family, and reads without a unique V-gene family were excluded. To address suspected cross-contamination and a sequencing artifact, a later analysis removed 592 highly shared, low-generation-probability nucleotide sequences. In a later analysis, a clonal expansion index was calculated for each public chain from normalized within-repertoire ranks of inferred template counts. In a later analysis, generation probabilities were computed using a VDJ recombination model fitted to out-of-frame rearrangements, and the results were checked against IGoR. In a later analysis, hypergeometric tests were used to score TCR-TCR, TCR-HLA and TCR-CMV co-occurrence, with a repertoire-size bias correction applied to TCR pairs. To estimate false discovery rates, a later analysis permuted the HLA or CMV assignments 20 times. In a later analysis, co-occurring TCRs were grouped with DBSCAN, and TCRdist sequence similarity was added when clustering was performed within HLA-allele-positive subsets. Repertoires with fewer than 30,000 or more than 120,000 public chains were left out of co-occurrence clustering, as were five repertoires with anomalous nucleotide sharing. TCRdb obtained this table from immuneACCESS and retained in-frame rearrangements with V and J assigned. These tables miss some clones; where compared with another copy, unresolved V genes account for less than half of the shortfall, and the remainder is unexplained. V, J and clone size derive from that table, while D and trimming were established from the DNA sequence. In all, the sample holds 150,000 to 200,000 clones, and roughly 87% of those were seen once. Roughly 1.6% of the sample belongs to the ten largest clones.

Paper-wide results and their limitations: In this cohort, only TCR beta chains were sequenced, and detectable features were limited by the absence of alpha or paired-chain data. In an earlier analysis of roughly 560 of the donors, most TCR beta V segments were observed in productive rearrangements about 90% or about 30% of the time, broadly matching IMGT annotations. Because counts were too low, roughly 17 rarely observed V segments, including chromosome 9 orphons, were left out of the earlier analysis of approximately 580 of the donors. A further reported finding was that TCR beta sequences accurately predicted the HLA-A and HLA-B alleles for most subjects in the first cohort. Specific HLA alleles were associated with 15,000 to 20,000 TCR beta sequences at a false discovery rate of 0.05 in a later analysis. Linkage disequilibrium might explain the correlated functional status among segregating V segments, but an unknown experimental factor could not be excluded. In a later analysis, the rate of TCR association differed among HLA loci, with DRB1 alleles having the most associated TCRs and HLA-C alleles having the fewest. When HLA alleles, especially DR and DQ, strongly co-occurred, attributing TCR associations to individual alleles was difficult. Most CMV-associated TCR beta chains appeared to be HLA-restricted in a later analysis, and the HLA associations seemed to be driven largely by CMV exposure. The classifier was reported to diagnose cytomegalovirus status with high specificity and sensitivity in both the original and validation cohorts. Compared with equally common non-associated chains, HLA-associated TCR beta chains in a later analysis were more clonally expanded and had lower generation probabilities. In a later genetic analysis, fewer N-insertions in productive TCRs were reported among donors in an Asian-associated ancestry cluster than the 666-donor mean. Roughly uniform sequencing depth across donors was assumed in presence/absence analyses, although this assumption may not hold. Most TCR sequences were seen in very few donors, while some public TCRs were found in many individuals. In a later genetic analysis, a missense DCLRE1C variant was associated with V-gene and J-gene trimming of TCR beta chains, and the association was replicated in an independent cohort. Immune exposure information for the cohort was limited to CMV serostatus. According to the authors, the approach could potentially be generalized to other disease states and immunological phenotypes. A few of the identified cytomegalovirus-associated TCR beta chains were confirmed in vitro to be specific for cytomegalovirus antigens. A group of highly shared sequence variants was considered likely to be a technical artifact of the sequencing pipeline. Because HLA typing was unavailable for some donors at each locus, only the typed subset was used in association tests. The study gave a list of some 150 TCR beta chains associated with cytomegalovirus. The 87-base-pair reads could not distinguish some IMGT-functional V segments, including TRBV6-2 and TRBV6-3, so those segments were excluded. According to a later analysis, parvovirus B19, influenza, CMV and Epstein-Barr virus appeared linked to several top co-occurrence clusters.

CDR3 length: 15 amino acids, cysteine to phenylalanine. The retained sequence is limited to the CDR3, 45 bases, with the frame set at the first base. From a lookup of the germline V gene (reference sequence), CDR1 and CDR2 are WNHNN and SYGVQD. V loses 3 bases at its end and J loses 4 bases; junction bases beyond the gene matches: 5. Material: PBMCs. The receptor was derived from a girl aged 10-17 years in good health and CMV-seropositive. The V and J genes are TRBV10-1 and TRBJ2-3; 9 bases in the junction line up with TRBD1. The DNA is TGCGCCAGCAGTGATGGACAGGGGTGGGCAGATACGCAGTATTTT. Its protein reads: CASSDGQGWADTQYF.